These 27 T cell receptor beta chains were all obtained from the same sample, sequenced in a study of vaccination and CD4 T cells after COVID-19. These receptors are not linked to any known antigen. With the Oncomine TCR Beta short-read assay, DNA from cultured CD4+ T cells was sequenced. TCRdb ran MiXCR on the PCR reads and lists one entry per CDR3 protein. Found here are some 14,000 distinct CDR3 sequences, about 24% of them singletons; the top ten hold over 15%. The treatment denotes: 10-day PBMC culture with coronavirus spike peptide pools or control peptides (ViraFEST assay). The input for sequencing was CD4+ T cells from blood, cultured in vitro, taken after SARS-CoV-2 vaccination. All receptors derive from a human donor who had recovered from COVID-19.

A few counts support this clonotype. The V gene is TRBV24-1, the J gene TRBJ2-1; TRBD2 might be the D (7 bases). Germline CDR1 KGHDR, CDR2 SFDVKD. V lost 4 bases and J 7 bases, leaving 16 bases between the germline ends. This CDR3 region has 15 residues. CDR3 nucleotides: TGTGCCACCAGTGAAGGGGGGGGTGCGAGGAATGAGCAGTTCTTC. Amino acids: CATSEGGGARNEQFF.

This clonotype was seen more than once but under ten times. This rearrangement joins TRBV6-1 to TRBJ1-3; 11 nucleotides match TRBD1. Germline lookup yields CDR1 MNHNS and CDR2 SASEGT. The CDR3 runs 20 residues. With 5 bases clipped from V and 2 bases from J, the junction kept 17 bases outside the gene matches. The CDR3 here is CASSLGRRTGGMQAGNTIYF. CDR3 DNA sequence: TGTGCCAGCAGTCTTGGGAGACGGACAGGGGGCATGCAGGCTGGAAACACCATATATTTT.

Only a few counts were recorded for this clonotype. The gene calls are TRBV28 and TRBJ1-2; D remains ambiguous. This CDR3 region has 17 residues. The V gene's germline CDR1 is MDHEN and CDR2 SYDVKM. Trimming removed 5 bases at V and 4 bases at J, with 23 bases between. This CDR3 reads CASSPSPGEGVPYGYTF. CDR3 in DNA: TGTGCCAGCAGTCCATCACCCGGGGAGGGCGTACCCTATGGCTACACCTTC.

This clonotype was seen only a few times. The V call is TRBV27, the J call TRBJ1-5; D gene ambiguous. Germline V gene lookup returns CDR1 MNHEY and CDR2 SMNVEV (reference sequence). The CDR3 sequence is 16 residues long. The germline V and J ends were trimmed by 0 bases and 2 bases, with 11 bases remaining between them. The CDR3 loop is CASSLSGRRGNQPQHF. Here the CDR3 DNA reads TGTGCCAGCAGTTTATCGGGGAGAAGGGGCAATCAGCCCCAGCATTTT.

This clonotype has more than one count but fewer than ten. The chain recombines TRBV6-2 or TRBV6-3 with TRBJ1-6; D call uncertain. The CDR3 runs 15 residues. V shed 2 bases and J shed 8 bases, with 13 bases lying between them. Germline CDR1 is MNHEY and CDR2 is SVGEGT. The CDR3 region is CASSYRAPPDSPLHF. In DNA, the CDR3 is TGTGCCAGCAGTTACAGGGCCCCTCCGGATTCACCCCTCCACTTT.

This clonotype was observed a handful of times. V and J are TRBV19 and TRBJ1-2; maybe TRBD1 (5 bases). The germline V and J ends were trimmed by 10 bases and 0 bases, with 15 bases remaining between them. Germline lookup yields CDR1 LNHDA and CDR2 SQIVND (reference sequence). There are 14 residues in the CDR3. The CDR3: CATSRGPSNYGYTF. The CDR3 nucleotides read TGTGCCACCTCCCGGGGCCCCTCTAACTATGGCTACACCTTC.

V and J are TRBV29-1 and TRBJ1-3; D is undetermined. The CDR3 runs to 11 residues. The V gene's germline CDR1 is SQVTM and CDR2 ANQGSEA. V was pared by 7 bases and J by 3 bases, with 7 bases between. Written as DNA, the CDR3 is TGCAGCGGAGCGCTTGGAAACACCATATATTTT. It codes for CSGALGNTIYF.

This clonotype was counted a few times. J is TRBJ2-3 and V is TRBV7-2; perhaps TRBD2 as D (5 bases). This CDR3 region has 16 residues. Trimming shortened V by 1 base and J by 2 bases, and 13 bases separated the two germline ends. CDR1 and CDR2 from the germline V gene are SGHTA and FQGNSA. The CDR3 bases are TGTGCCAGCAGCTTAGGGGTCGGGATTAACACAGATACGCAGTATTTT. Translating it yields CASSLGVGINTDTQYF.

This sequence joins TRBV7-9 and TRBJ2-3, with D uncertain. The CDR3 contains 14 residues. V was pared by 2 bases and J by 2 bases, with 8 bases between. Germline lookup yields CDR1 SEHNR and CDR2 FQNEAQ (reference sequence). The CDR3, as DNA: TGTGCCAGCAGCTTAACGGAAGCCACAGATACGCAGTATTTT. This encodes CASSLTEATDTQYF.

This chain links TRBV29-1 with TRBJ1-2, with TRBD1 matching 8 bases. The junction had 8 bases not matched to a gene; V was cut back by 6 bases and J by 8 bases. The V gene's germline CDR1 is SQVTM and CDR2 ANQGSEA. The length of the CDR3 is 12 residues. The DNA of the CDR3 is TGCAGCGTGGGACCAGGGACAGGAGGCTACACCTTC. Its protein product is CSVGPGTGGYTF.

This clonotype was detected a few times. The V gene is TRBV2, the J gene TRBJ1-6, with TRBD1 identical over 7 bases. V dropped 11 bases and J dropped 10; count of bases not matched to a gene: 8. This CDR3 is built from 12 residues. Germline V gene data show CDR1 as SNHLY and CDR2 as FYNNEI. This chain's CDR3 is CAQTGPTSPLHF. For the CDR3, the DNA is TGTGCCCAGACAGGGCCGACCTCACCCCTCCACTTT.

This clonotype appeared a few times. V is TRBV20-1 and J is TRBJ1-2, with D hard to call. The CDR3 runs to 13 residues. Trimming took 0 bases from V and 5 from J, leaving 10 bases between them. Per germline, CDR1 DFQATT and CDR2 SNEGSKA (reference sequence). CDR3 sequence (DNA): TGCAGTGCTAGAGATCCTTGGGAGTATGGCTACACCTTC. Protein sequence: CSARDPWEYGYTF.

This clonotype was detected a few times. The rearrangement uses TRBV19 and TRBJ1-5; D gene uncertain. The CDR3 loop spans 14 amino acids. Looked up from germline, CDR1 is LNHDA and CDR2 is SQIVND (reference sequence). V gave up 5 bases and J gave up 4 bases, with 12 bases separating them. The CDR3 region has the DNA TGTGCCAGTAGTTTTCAGGCGATTAATCAGCCCCAGCATTTT. It translates to CASSFQAINQPQHF.

There are a few counts of this clonotype. This chain links TRBV20-1 with TRBJ2-5; the match to TRBD2 covers 9 bases. Germline loops: CDR1 DFQATT, CDR2 SNEGSKA (reference sequence). This CDR3 is built from 14 residues. V was clipped by 3 bases and J by 6 bases; unmatched bases: 8. CDR3 bases: TGCAGTGCTAGCCTGGCGGGAGGGGGAAAGACCCAGTACTTC. Protein product: CSASLAGGGKTQYF.

This rearrangement joins TRBV12-5 to TRBJ2-1, with TRBD2 matching 7 bases. The CDR3 is 16 residues long. V was clipped by 6 bases and J by 3 bases; unmatched bases: 11. The germline CDR1 and CDR2 sequences are LGHNT and FRNRAP. CDR3 DNA sequence: TGTGCTAGTGGCCCTGGGAGGGCCGACCTCTACAATGAGCAGTTCTTC. Encoded protein: CASGPGRADLYNEQFF. Full variable domain (missing parts from reference TRBV12-5 and TRBJ2-1): DARVTQTPRHKVTEMGQEVTMRCQPILGHNTVFWYRQTMMQGLELLAYFRNRAPLDDSGMPKDRFSAEMPDATLATLKIQPSEPRDSAVYFCASGPGRADLYNEQFFGPGTRLTVL.

This clonotype was seen a handful of times. This rearrangement joins TRBV27 to TRBJ2-2, with 8 nucleotides matching TRBD1. Germline values: CDR1 MNHEY, CDR2 SMNVEV (reference sequence). CDR3 length: 14 amino acids. J was trimmed by 7 bases and V by 5 bases; bases with no gene match: 6. For the CDR3, the DNA is TGTGCCAGCAGTCCAGGGGGCGCAGTCGGGGAGCTGTTTTTT. It translates to CASSPGGAVGELFF.

This clonotype has more than one count but fewer than ten. The CDR3 DNA reads as TGTGCCAGCAGACGAGACAGGGCGGAGACCCAGTACTTC. This codes for CASRRDRAETQYF. The chain carries TRBV27 and TRBJ2-5, with TRBD1 matching 7 bases. Trimming took 6 bases from V and 5 from J; bases not matched to a gene: 6. CDR1 and CDR2 from the germline V gene are MNHEY and SMNVEV (reference sequence). This CDR3 is 13 amino acids long.

The chain employs TRBV12-3 or TRBV12-4 and TRBJ2-3; D not resolved. This CDR3 spans 15 amino acids. The ends were cut back, 3 bases at V and 3 bases at J, with 13 bases in the middle. The CDR3 DNA follows: TGTGCCAGCAGTTTTGAGCGCCGTAGGACAGATACGCAGTATTTT. Its protein product is CASSFERRRTDTQYF.

In this sample, this clonotype turned up a few times. The chain carries TRBV6-1 and TRBJ1-1; 7 bases match TRBD1. Trimming at V came to 10 bases and at J to 7 bases, leaving 12 bases not matched to a gene. CDR1 MNHNS and CDR2 SASEGT come from the germline V gene. The CDR3 consists of 13 residues. CDR3 bases: TGTGCCATTACAACCGGGACAGTAATTGAAGCTTTCTTT. Its protein product is CAITTGTVIEAFF.

This chain links TRBV7-9 with TRBJ1-2; the D gene is possibly TRBD1 (5 bases). CDR3 size: 13 residues. CDR1 is SEHNR and CDR2 is FQNEAQ in the germline V gene (reference sequence). V lost 2 bases and J lost 10, with 14 bases in between. The CDR3 region has the DNA TGTGCCAGCAGCTTAAATGGGGAGACAGCCTACACCTTC. Its translation is CASSLNGETAYTF.

In its sample, this clonotype was seen a few times. V is TRBV30 and J is TRBJ2-5; 10 nucleotides match TRBD1. The CDR3 has 13 residues. Trimming at V came to 8 bases and at J to 13 bases, leaving 16 bases not matched to a gene. Looked up from germline, CDR1 is GTSNPN and CDR2 is SVGIG (reference sequence). CDR3 nucleotide sequence: TGTGCCGGGGGGTCCCGGGACAGGGGTCCCCCGTACTTC. It translates to CAGGSRDRGPPYF.

In its sample, this clonotype is medium-sized. V is TRBV7-9 and J is TRBJ1-5; D may be TRBD1 (5 bases). The length of the CDR3 is 16 residues. V gave up 2 bases and J gave up 7 bases, with 18 bases separating them. The germline V gene encodes CDR1 SEHNR and CDR2 FQNEAQ (reference sequence). In DNA form, the CDR3 reads TGTGCCAGCAGCTTAACACGGCAGGGATTGCGGCAGCCCCAGCATTTT. Encoded protein: CASSLTRQGLRQPQHF.

The chain employs TRBV20-1 and TRBJ1-1, with D maybe TRBD1 (6 bases). V gave up 0 bases and J gave up 0 bases, with 11 bases separating them. Germline V gene lookup returns CDR1 DFQATT and CDR2 SNEGSKA (reference sequence). CDR3 length: 15 amino acids. The CDR3 protein is CSARDGGRVNTEAFF. The CDR3 DNA follows: TGCAGTGCTAGAGATGGGGGCAGGGTGAACACTGAAGCTTTCTTT.

This clonotype was counted a few times. The chain is built from TRBV6-1 and TRBJ1-2, with 7 nucleotides matching TRBD1. The CDR3 extends over 13 amino acids. Trimming at V came to 8 bases and at J to 4 bases, leaving 7 bases not matched to a gene. The germline V gene has CDR1 MNHNS and CDR2 SASEGT. The CDR3 coding sequence is TGTGCCAGCGGGACCCGACAGGGCTATGGCTACACCTTC. Translating gives CASGTRQGYGYTF.

V and J are TRBV7-2 and TRBJ2-2, with TRBD2 matching over 8 bases. The CDR3 has 18 amino acids. From germline, CDR1 is SGHTA and CDR2 FQGNSA. V was clipped by 5 bases and J by 4 bases; unmatched bases: 15. The CDR3 is CASSPSFFSGKSTGELFF. CDR3 bases: TGTGCCAGCAGCCCATCCTTTTTTAGCGGGAAGTCCACCGGGGAGCTGTTTTTT.

The CDR3 loop is CASSLAGLGTDTQYF. The CDR3 DNA is TGCGCCAGCAGCTTGGCGGGACTAGGGACAGATACGCAGTATTTT. This chain joins TRBV5-1 and TRBJ2-3, with TRBD2 matching over 8 bases. Germline CDR1 reads SGHRS; CDR2 reads YFSETQ. There are 15 residues in the CDR3. V lost 0 bases and J lost 3; bases outside the gene matches: 3.

This clonotype occurred a few times. This chain joins TRBV12-3 or TRBV12-4 and TRBJ2-3, with 7 bases fitting TRBD2. The CDR3 consists of 14 residues. J lost 7 bases, V lost 3 bases, and 7 bases had no gene match. CDR3 sequence: CASSLGGSLYTQYF. CDR3 DNA: TGTGCCAGCAGTTTGGGCGGGAGCTTATATACGCAGTATTTT.